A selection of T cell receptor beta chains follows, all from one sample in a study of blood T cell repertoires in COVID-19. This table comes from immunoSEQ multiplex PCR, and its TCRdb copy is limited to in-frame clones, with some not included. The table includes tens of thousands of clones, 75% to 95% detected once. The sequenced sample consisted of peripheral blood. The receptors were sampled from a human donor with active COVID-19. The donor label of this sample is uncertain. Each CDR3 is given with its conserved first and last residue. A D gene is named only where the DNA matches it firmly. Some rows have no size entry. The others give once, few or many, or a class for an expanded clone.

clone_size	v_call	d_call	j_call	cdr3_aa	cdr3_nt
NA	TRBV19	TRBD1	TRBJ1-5	CASSIWGRGRRQPQHF	TGTGCCAGTAGTATTTGGGGCAGGGGGCGCAGGCAGCCCCAGCATTTT
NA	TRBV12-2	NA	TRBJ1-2	CASRLVALGSWRYGYTF	NA
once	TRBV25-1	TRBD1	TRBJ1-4	CASSGQGAKGEKLFF	TGTGCCAGCAGTGGTCAGGGGGCTAAAGGTGAAAAACTGTTTTTT
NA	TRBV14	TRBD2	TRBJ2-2	CASSSLAGVDTGELFF	TGTGCCAGCAGCTCACTAGCGGGGGTGGACACCGGGGAGCTGTTTTTT
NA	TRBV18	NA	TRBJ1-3	CASSPVSTHLSGNTIYF	TGTGCCAGCTCACCAGTGAGCACCCATCTCTCTGGAAACACCATATATTTT
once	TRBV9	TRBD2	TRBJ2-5	CASSFTAWGGETQYF	TGTGCCAGCAGCTTTACGGCTTGGGGGGGAGAGACCCAGTACTTC
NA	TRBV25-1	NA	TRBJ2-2	CASSEGRNTGELFF	TGTGCCAGCAGTGAAGGCCGAAACACCGGGGAGCTGTTTTTT
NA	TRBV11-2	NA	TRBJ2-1	CASSTLYNEQFF	TGTGCCAGCAGCACATTATACAATGAGCAGTTCTTC
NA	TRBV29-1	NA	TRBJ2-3	CSVDLDRSSTDTQYF	TGCAGCGTTGACTTGGACAGAAGTAGTACAGATACGCAGTATTTT
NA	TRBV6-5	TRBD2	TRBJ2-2	CASSFFGGAPGELFF	TGTGCCAGCAGTTTTTTCGGGGGGGCCCCCGGGGAGCTGTTTTTT